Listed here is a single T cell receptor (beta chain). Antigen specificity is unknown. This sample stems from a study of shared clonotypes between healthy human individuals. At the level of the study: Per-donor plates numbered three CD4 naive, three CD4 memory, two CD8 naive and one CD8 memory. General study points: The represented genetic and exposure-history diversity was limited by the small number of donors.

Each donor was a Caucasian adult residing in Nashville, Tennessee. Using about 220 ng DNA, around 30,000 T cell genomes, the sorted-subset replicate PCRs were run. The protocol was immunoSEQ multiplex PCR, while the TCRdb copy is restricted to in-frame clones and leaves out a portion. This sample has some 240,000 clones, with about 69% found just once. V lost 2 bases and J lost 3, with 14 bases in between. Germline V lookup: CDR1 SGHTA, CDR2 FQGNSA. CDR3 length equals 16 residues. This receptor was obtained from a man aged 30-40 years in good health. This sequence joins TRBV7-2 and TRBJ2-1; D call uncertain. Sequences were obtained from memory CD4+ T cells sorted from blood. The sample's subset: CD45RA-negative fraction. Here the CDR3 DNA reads TGTGCCAGCAGCTTATCCCCTCCGGTGGGCTACAATGAGCAGTTCTTC. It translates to CASSLSPPVGYNEQFF.